This T cell receptor (beta chain) was retrieved from a study of blood T cell repertoires in COVID-19. The cohort comprised adults aged about 18 to 90 years residing in 20 to 30 US areas. Cohorts were determined from participant-reported clinical history. Authors' data handling: Amplified reference gene primers provided the basis for estimating nucleated cell counts. Method: immunoSEQ multiplex PCR; TCRdb's copy keeps in-frame clones and lacks some. The V and J calls and the clone size are those of that table, but D and trimming were determined from the DNA. The sample contains 150,000 to 200,000 clones, more than 65% of which appear only once. J gave up 3 bases and V 0 bases, and 4 bases lay outside the gene matches. CDR1 and CDR2 from the germline V gene are SGHRS and YFSETQ. This CDR3 is built from 16 residues.

Specimen: PBMCs or T cells enriched from blood (not recorded which). The clonotype comes from a man aged 50 or older who had recovered from COVID-19. The chain recombines TRBV5-1 with TRBJ2-1, with 9 bases that match TRBD1. DNA of the CDR3: TGCGCCAGCAGCTTGGAGACAGGGGGGCTCTACAATGAGCAGTTCTTC. The encoded protein is CASSLETGGLYNEQFF.